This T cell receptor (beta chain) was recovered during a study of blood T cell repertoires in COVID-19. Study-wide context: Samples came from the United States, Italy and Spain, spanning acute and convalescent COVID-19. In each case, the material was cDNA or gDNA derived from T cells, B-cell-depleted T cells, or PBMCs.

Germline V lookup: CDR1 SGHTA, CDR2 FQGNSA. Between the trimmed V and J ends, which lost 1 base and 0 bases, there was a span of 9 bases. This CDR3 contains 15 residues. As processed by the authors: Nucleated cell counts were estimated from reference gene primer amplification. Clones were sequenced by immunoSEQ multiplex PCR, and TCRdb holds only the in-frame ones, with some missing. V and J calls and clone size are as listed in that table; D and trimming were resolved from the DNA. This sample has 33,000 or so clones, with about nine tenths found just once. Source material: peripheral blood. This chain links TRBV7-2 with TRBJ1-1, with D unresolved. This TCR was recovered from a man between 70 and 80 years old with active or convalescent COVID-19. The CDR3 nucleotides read TGTGCCAGCAGCTTAGTCGGGAAGATGAACACTGAAGCTTTCTTT. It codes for CASSLVGKMNTEAFF.